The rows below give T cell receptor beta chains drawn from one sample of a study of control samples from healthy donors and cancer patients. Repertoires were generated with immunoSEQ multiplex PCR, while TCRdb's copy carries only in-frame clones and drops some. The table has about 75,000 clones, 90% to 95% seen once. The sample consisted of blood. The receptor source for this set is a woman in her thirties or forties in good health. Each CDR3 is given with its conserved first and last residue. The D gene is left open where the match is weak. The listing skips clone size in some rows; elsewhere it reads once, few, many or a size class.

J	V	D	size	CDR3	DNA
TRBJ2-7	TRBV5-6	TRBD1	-	CASSSGQPSGEQYF	TGTGCCAGCAGCTCGGGACAGCCTTCGGGGGAGCAGTACTTC
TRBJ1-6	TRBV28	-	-	CASSSPGKGNSPLHF	TGTGCCAGCAGTTCCCCAGGGAAGGGAAATTCACCCCTCCACTTT
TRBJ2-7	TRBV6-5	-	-	CASSYSSASSYEQYF	TGTGCCAGCAGTTACTCGTCTGCGAGCTCCTACGAGCAGTACTTC
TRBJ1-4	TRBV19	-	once	CASSISEGRAEKLFF	TGTGCCAGTAGTATTTCGGAGGGGAGGGCTGAAAAACTGTTTTTT
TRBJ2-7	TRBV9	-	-	CASSSQGGFEQYF	TGTGCCAGCAGCTCCCAAGGGGGGTTCGAGCAGTACTTC
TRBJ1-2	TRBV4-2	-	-	CASRIGENYGYTF	TGTGCCAGCCGCATCGGCGAAAACTATGGCTACACCTTC
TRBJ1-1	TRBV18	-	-	CASSKGRNTEAFF	TGTGCCAGCTCAAAGGGTCGGAACACTGAAGCTTTCTTT
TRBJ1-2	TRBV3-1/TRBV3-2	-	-	CASSQDTGNYGYTF	TGTGCCAGCAGCCAAGACACGGGTAACTATGGCTACACCTTC
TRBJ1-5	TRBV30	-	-	CAWSVRGAGGNQPQHF	TGTGCCTGGAGTGTAAGGGGGGCGGGGGGCAATCAGCCCCAGCATTTT
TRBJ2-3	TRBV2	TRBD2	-	CASNPLAGVRTDTQYF	TGTGCCAGCAACCCCCTGGCGGGAGTCCGCACAGATACGCAGTATTTT
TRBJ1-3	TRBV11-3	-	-	CASSLSTGNTIYF	TGTGCCAGCAGCTTGTCGACTGGAAACACCATATATTTT
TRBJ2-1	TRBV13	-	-	CASSFSIGGVFF	TGTGCCAGCAGCTTTAGTATAGGGGGGGTGTTCTTC
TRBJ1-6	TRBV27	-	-	CASSTSQVRGYNSPLHF	TGTGCCAGCAGTACGTCACAGGTTAGGGGCTATAATTCACCCCTCCACTTT
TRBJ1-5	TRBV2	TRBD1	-	CASSERTGENQPQHF	TGTGCCAGCAGTGAACGGACAGGGGAAAATCAGCCCCAGCATTTT
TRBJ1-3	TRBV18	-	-	CASSPPGAGASNTIYF	TGTGCCAGCTCACCACCAGGGGCCGGGGCTTCAAACACCATATATTTT
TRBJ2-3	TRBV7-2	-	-	CASGVGVPDTQYF	TGTGCCAGCGGGGTGGGGGTTCCAGATACGCAGTATTTT
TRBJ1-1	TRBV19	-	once	CASSISWGVTEAFF	TGTGCCAGTAGTATAAGTTGGGGGGTGACTGAAGCTTTCTTT
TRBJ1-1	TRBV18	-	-	CASSRGGDTEAFF	TGTGCCAGCTCACGAGGTGGGGACACTGAAGCTTTCTTT
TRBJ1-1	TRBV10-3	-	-	CATTTVTGKTEAFF	TGTGCCACGACGACCGTCACGGGGAAGACTGAAGCTTTCTTT
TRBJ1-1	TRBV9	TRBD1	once	CASSDRQGQTEAFF	TGTGCCAGCAGCGATCGACAGGGGCAAACTGAAGCTTTCTTT
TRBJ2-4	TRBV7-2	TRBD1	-	CASIPTGVVKNIQYF	TGTGCCAGCATTCCTACAGGGGTTGTCAAAAACATTCAGTACTTC
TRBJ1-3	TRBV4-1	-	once	CASSPGNTIYF	TGCGCCAGCAGCCCTGGAAACACCATATATTTT
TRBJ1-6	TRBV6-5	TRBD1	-	CASILGTDNSPLHF	TGTGCCAGCATTCTCGGGACAGACAATTCACCCCTCCACTTT
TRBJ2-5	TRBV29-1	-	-	CSVPRFTGMETQYF	TGCAGCGTTCCTAGGTTTACAGGGATGGAGACCCAGTACTTC
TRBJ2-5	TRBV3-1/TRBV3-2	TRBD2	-	CASSLLTGAGETQYF	TGTGCCAGCAGCCTGTTGACGGGAGCGGGGGAGACCCAGTACTTC
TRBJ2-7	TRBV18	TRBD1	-	CASSSDRGAPYEQYF	TGTGCCAGCTCATCCGACAGGGGCGCTCCCTACGAGCAGTACTTC
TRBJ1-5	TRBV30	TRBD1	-	CAWTQTGNGHQPQHF	TGTGCCTGGACCCAGACAGGGAATGGGCATCAGCCCCAGCATTTT
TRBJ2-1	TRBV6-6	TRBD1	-	CASSYEGTGNNEQFF	TGTGCCAGCAGTTACGAAGGGACAGGTAACAATGAGCAGTTCTTC
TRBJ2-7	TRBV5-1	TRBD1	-	CASSLRTGRNYEQYF	TGCGCCAGCAGCCTAAGGACAGGGCGGAACTACGAGCAGTACTTC
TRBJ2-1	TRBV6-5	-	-	CASSLYQTSYNEQFF	TGTGCCAGCAGTCTTTACCAGACCTCCTACAATGAGCAGTTCTTC
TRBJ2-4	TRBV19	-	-	CASSKGVLVLDIQYF	TGTGCCAGTAGTAAGGGGGTATTGGTTCTCGACATTCAGTACTTC
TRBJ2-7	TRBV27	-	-	CASSPAAGEQYF	TGTGCCAGCAGTCCAGCAGCTGGCGAGCAGTACTTC
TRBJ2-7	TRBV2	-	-	CASSDVLGEQYF	TGTGCCAGCAGTGATGTCTTGGGCGAGCAGTACTTC
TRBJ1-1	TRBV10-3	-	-	CAISDDTNTEAFF	TGTGCCATCAGTGATGATACGAACACTGAAGCTTTCTTT
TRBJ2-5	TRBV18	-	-	CASSLTLEETQYF	TGTGCCAGCTCACTAACGCTCGAAGAGACCCAGTACTTC
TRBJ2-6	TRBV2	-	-	CANSQVSYSGANVLTF	TGTGCCAACTCACAGGTGTCTTACTCTGGGGCCAACGTCCTGACTTTC
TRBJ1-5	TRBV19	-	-	CASSMEGGQPQHF	TGTGCCAGTAGTATGGAGGGTGGGCAGCCCCAGCATTTT
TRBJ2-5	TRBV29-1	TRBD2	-	CSVPEGGETQYF	TGCAGCGTCCCGGAGGGAGGGGAGACCCAGTACTTC
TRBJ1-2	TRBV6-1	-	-	CASSEGGDGYTF	TGTGCCAGCAGTGAAGGGGGAGATGGCTACACCTTC
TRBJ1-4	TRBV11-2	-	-	CASSATTGFNEKLFF	TGTGCCAGCAGCGCTACGACAGGATTTAATGAAAAACTGTTTTTT
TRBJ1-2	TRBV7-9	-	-	CATLIQGLRSYTF	TGTGCCACCCTGATACAGGGCCTTAGGAGCTACACCTTC
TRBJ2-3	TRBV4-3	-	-	CASSQDTGRGTDTQYF	TGCGCCAGCAGCCAAGATACAGGACGGGGCACAGATACGCAGTATTTT
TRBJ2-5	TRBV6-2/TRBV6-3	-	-	CASSAEVQETQYF	TGTGCCAGCAGCGCGGAGGTTCAAGAGACCCAGTACTTC
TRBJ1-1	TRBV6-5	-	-	CASGRATEAFF	TGTGCCAGCGGGCGGGCCACTGAAGCTTTCTTT
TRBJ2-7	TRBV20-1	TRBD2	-	CSASGLREGSYEQYF	TGCAGTGCTAGTGGGCTCCGGGAGGGCTCCTACGAGCAGTACTTC
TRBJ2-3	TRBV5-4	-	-	CASSLQLGGSTDTQYF	TGTGCCAGCAGCTTGCAGCTAGGTGGAAGCACAGATACGCAGTATTTT
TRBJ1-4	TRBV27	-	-	CASRTVGYEKLFF	TGTGCCAGCCGGACAGTCGGGTACGAAAAACTGTTTTTT